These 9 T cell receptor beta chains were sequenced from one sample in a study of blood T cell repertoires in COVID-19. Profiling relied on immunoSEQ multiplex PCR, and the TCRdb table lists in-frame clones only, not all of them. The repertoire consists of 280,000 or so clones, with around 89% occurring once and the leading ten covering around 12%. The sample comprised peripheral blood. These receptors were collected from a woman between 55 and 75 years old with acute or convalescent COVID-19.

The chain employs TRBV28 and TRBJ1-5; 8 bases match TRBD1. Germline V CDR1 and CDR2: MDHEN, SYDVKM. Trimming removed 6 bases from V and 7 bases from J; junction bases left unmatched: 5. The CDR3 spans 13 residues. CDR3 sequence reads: CASRVTGEQPQHF. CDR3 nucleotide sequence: TGTGCCAGCAGGGTGACAGGGGAGCAGCCCCAGCATTTT.

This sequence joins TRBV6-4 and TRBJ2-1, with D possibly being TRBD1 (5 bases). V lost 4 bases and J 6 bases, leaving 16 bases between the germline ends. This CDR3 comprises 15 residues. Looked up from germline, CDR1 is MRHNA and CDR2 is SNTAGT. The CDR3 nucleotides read TGTGCCAGCAGTGCGGAATGGCTTGGGGCCAATGAGCAGTTCTTC. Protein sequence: CASSAEWLGANEQFF.

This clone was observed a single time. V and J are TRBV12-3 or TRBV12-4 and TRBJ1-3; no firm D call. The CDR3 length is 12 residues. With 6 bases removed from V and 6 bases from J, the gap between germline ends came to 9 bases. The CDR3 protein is CASSTGVNTIYF. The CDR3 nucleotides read TGTGCCAGCAGCACGGGAGTAAACACCATATATTTT.

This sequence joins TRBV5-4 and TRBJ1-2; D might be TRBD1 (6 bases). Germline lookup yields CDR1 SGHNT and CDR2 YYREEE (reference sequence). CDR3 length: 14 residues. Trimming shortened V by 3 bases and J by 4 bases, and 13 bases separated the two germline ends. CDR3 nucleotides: TGTGCCAGCAGCTCTTCACAGGGCGCCTATGGCTACACCTTC. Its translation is CASSSSQGAYGYTF.

CDR3 coding DNA: TGTGCCAGCAGTCCAGGGGTAGGCTACGAGCAGTACTTC. Amino acids: CASSPGVGYEQYF. V is TRBV2 and J is TRBJ2-7; tentative D call: TRBD1 (6 bases). With 5 bases removed from V and 3 bases from J, the gap between germline ends came to 11 bases. CDR1 is SNHLY, CDR2 FYNNEI, per germline. The length of the CDR3 is 13 residues.

The CDR3 nucleotides read TGTGCCAGCAGCACGGGACAGTCGGGAGCCAAGACTGAAGCTTTCTTT. Its protein is CASSTGQSGAKTEAFF. The chain carries TRBV11-3 and TRBJ1-1, with 7 bases fitting TRBD1. Germline lookup yields CDR1 SGHNT and CDR2 YENEEA. Germline trimming cut 5 bases from V and 5 bases from J; bases unmatched to any gene: 14. The CDR3 length is 16 residues.

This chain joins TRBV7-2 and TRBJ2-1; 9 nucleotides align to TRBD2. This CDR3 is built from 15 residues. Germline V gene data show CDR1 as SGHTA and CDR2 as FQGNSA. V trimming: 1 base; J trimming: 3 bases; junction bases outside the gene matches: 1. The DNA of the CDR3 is TGTGCCAGCAGCTTAGAACTAGCGGGCTACAATGAGCAGTTCTTC. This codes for CASSLELAGYNEQFF.

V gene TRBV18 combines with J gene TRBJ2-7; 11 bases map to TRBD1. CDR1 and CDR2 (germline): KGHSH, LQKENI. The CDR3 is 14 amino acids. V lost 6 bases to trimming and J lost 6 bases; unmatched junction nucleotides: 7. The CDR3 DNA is TGTGCCAGCTCTCTAGGACAGGGGGCGGGCGAGCAGTACTTC. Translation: CASSLGQGAGEQYF.

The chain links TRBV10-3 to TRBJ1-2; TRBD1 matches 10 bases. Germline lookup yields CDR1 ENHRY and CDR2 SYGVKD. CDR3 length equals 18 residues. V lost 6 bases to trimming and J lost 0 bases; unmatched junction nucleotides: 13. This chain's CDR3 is CAISERGTGALANYGYTF. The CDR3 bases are TGTGCCATCAGCGAAAGGGGGACAGGGGCCTTAGCTAACTATGGCTACACCTTC.